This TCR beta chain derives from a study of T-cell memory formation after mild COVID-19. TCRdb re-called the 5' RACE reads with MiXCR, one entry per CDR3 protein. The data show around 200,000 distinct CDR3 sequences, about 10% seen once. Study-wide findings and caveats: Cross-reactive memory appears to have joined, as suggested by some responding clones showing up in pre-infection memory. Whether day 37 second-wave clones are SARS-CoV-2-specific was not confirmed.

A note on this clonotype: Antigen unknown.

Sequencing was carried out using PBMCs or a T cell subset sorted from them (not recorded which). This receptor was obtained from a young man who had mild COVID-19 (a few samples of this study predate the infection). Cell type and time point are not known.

The CDR3 DNA sequence: TGTGCCAGCAGTTTAAGGGATTTAGGGCATGAGCAGTTCTTC. The encoded protein is CASSLRDLGHEQFF. The chain combines TRBV28 with TRBJ2-1; D ambiguous. This CDR3 has 14 amino acids. The V and J ends lost 2 bases and 8 bases respectively, with 13 bases between them. Germline lookup yields CDR1 MDHEN and CDR2 SYDVKM.